This T cell receptor beta chain comes out of a study of graft-versus-host responses after intestinal transplantation. Across the study: Multivisceral, liver-intestinal, or isolated intestinal grafts went to recipients. Study-wide findings and caveats: Early post-transplant HvG declines were associated with peak circulating GvH clone levels.

CDR3 length: 18 amino acids. Germline CDR1 is KGHSH and CDR2 is LQKENI. V gave up 3 bases and J gave up 4 bases, with 22 bases separating them. As to this clone: Its matching antigen is unknown.

TCRdb's table, derived via immunoSEQ multiplex PCR, lists solely in-frame clones and lacks some. Of about 110,000 clones in the sample, roughly 89% were seen once. V and J are TRBV18 and TRBJ1-5; D might be TRBD1 (5 bases). The source is a human donor who was the organ donor for an intestinal transplant. The sample in question was unstimulated CD4+ T cells sorted from spleen or lymph node cells, obtained before transplant. The CDR3 nucleotides are TGTGCCAGCTCACCCGGGGGGTTCCAGGGTTTGAGGAATCAGCCCCAGCATTTT. Translation: CASSPGGFQGLRNQPQHF.